This T cell receptor beta chain appears in the sequencing data of a study of high-grade serous ovarian cancer treatment subgroups. The tumor samples were collected prior to definitive surgery or chemotherapy. The method was immunoSEQ multiplex PCR; TCRdb's version includes in-frame clones alone and lacks a portion of them. Among some 40,000 clones listed, roughly three quarters were seen once. V gave up 7 bases and J gave up 4 bases, with 17 bases separating them. Germline V gene lookup returns CDR1 SGHNT and CDR2 YYREEE (reference sequence). This CDR3 has 14 residues. Sequenced material: tumor tissue. The chain carries TRBV5-4 and TRBJ1-1; D might be TRBD1 (5 bases). The origin of this receptor is a human donor with high-grade serous ovarian cancer. The CDR3 DNA reads as TGTGCCAGCCGTGGTGGAGGGGCGGGCACTGAAGCTTTCTTT. Translated, it gives CASRGGGAGTEAFF.